Listed below are T cell receptor beta chains from one sample, sequenced in a study of somatic mutations in cytotoxic T cells in rheumatoid arthritis. Only in-frame clones appear in the TCRdb table, and some are missing; sequencing was by immunoSEQ multiplex PCR. The table lists about 15,000 clones, just under 75% of them singletons, with 13% to 15% in the top ten. Material: CD8+ T cells sorted from blood. The receptors stem from an adult with rheumatoid arthritis. Each CDR3 is given with its conserved first and last residue. A D gene is named only where the DNA matches it firmly. Expanded clones get a size class; other rows say once, few or many, or leave the size out.

TRBV27	TRBD1	TRBJ2-5	once	CASSSPWDSEETQYF	TGTGCCAGCAGTTCCCCCTGGGACAGCGAAGAGACCCAGTACTTC
TRBV19	TRBD1	TRBJ2-7	-	CASSIDHPYRGKTYEQYF	TGTGCCAGTAGTATAGATCACCCTTACAGGGGGAAGACCTACGAGCAGTACTTC
TRBV9	-	TRBJ1-3	-	CASSPITSVFSGNTIYF	TGTGCCAGCAGCCCAATTACGTCCGTCTTCTCTGGAAACACCATATATTTT
TRBV5-1	-	TRBJ2-3	-	CASSLDGSTDTQYF	TGCGCCAGCAGCTTGGATGGTAGCACAGATACGCAGTATTTT
TRBV5-6	-	TRBJ1-6	-	CASSFWESAYNSPLHF	TGTGCCAGCAGCTTCTGGGAAAGCGCCTATAATTCACCCCTCCACTTT
TRBV15	TRBD2	TRBJ2-7	-	CATSRDRASGAIREQYF	TGTGCCACCAGCAGAGATCGGGCTAGCGGAGCTATTCGAGAGCAGTACTTC
TRBV5-4	TRBD2	TRBJ2-7	-	CASSGTSGEHYEQYF	TGTGCCAGCAGCGGGACTAGCGGGGAACACTACGAGCAGTACTTC
TRBV5-1	TRBD2	TRBJ2-3	once	CASIEDGRSSDTQYF	TGCGCCAGCATTGAGGACGGGAGGTCGTCAGATACGCAGTATTTT
TRBV7-9	TRBD1	TRBJ2-7	-	CASSYVGTVTYEQYF	TGTGCCAGCAGTTACGTGGGGACAGTTACCTACGAGCAGTACTTC
TRBV18	-	TRBJ2-7	-	CASSPPGGGLEQYF	TGTGCCAGCTCACCACCCGGGGGAGGTTTGGAGCAGTACTTC
TRBV27	-	TRBJ2-2	-	CASSSASNTGELFF	TGTGCCAGCAGTTCGGCCAGTAACACCGGGGAGCTGTTTTTT
TRBV19	-	TRBJ2-7	-	CASSTIGEFLFGQYF	TGTGCCAGTAGTACAATCGGGGAGTTCCTCTTTGGGCAGTACTTC
TRBV5-4	-	TRBJ1-1	-	CASSLGEVNTEAFF	TGTGCCAGCAGCTTGGGTGAAGTGAACACTGAAGCTTTCTTT
TRBV7-9	TRBD2	TRBJ2-3	-	CASSSETRSGGADTQYF	TGTGCCAGCAGCTCTGAAACACGTAGCGGGGGGGCGGATACGCAGTATTTT
TRBV18	-	TRBJ2-7	-	CASSPRTGTYEQYF	TGTGCCAGCTCACCACGTACGGGGACCTACGAGCAGTACTTC
TRBV7-9	-	TRBJ2-3	-	CASSLGTDTQYF	TGTGCCAGCAGCCTCGGCACAGATACGCAGTATTTT
TRBV2	-	TRBJ2-6	-	CASSEVGGANVLTF	TGTGCCAGCAGTGAAGTAGGTGGGGCCAACGTCCTGACTTTC